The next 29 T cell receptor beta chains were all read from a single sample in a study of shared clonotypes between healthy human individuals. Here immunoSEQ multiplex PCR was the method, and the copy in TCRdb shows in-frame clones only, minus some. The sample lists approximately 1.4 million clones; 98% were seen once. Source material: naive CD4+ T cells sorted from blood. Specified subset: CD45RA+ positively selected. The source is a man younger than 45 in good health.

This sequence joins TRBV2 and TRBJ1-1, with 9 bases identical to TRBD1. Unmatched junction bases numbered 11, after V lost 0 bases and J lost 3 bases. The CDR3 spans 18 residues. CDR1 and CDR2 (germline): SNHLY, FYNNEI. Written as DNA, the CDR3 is TGTGCCAGCAGTGAAGCTTATTCGACAGGGGGGAGGGACACTGAAGCTTTCTTT. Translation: CASSEAYSTGGRDTEAFF.

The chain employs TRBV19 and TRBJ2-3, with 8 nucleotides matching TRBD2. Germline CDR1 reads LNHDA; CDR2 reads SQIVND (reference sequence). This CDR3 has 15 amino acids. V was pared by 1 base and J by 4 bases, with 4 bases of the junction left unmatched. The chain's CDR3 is CASSIVTGGPDTQYF. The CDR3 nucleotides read TGTGCCAGTAGTATAGTGACGGGGGGGCCAGATACGCAGTATTTT.

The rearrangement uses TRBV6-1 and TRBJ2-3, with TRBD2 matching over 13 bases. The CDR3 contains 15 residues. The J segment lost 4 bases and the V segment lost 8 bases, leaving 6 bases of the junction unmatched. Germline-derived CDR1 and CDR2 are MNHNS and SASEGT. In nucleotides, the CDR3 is TGTGCCAGCTCGTCACTAGCGGGAGGGTCAGATACGCAGTATTTT. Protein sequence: CASSSLAGGSDTQYF.

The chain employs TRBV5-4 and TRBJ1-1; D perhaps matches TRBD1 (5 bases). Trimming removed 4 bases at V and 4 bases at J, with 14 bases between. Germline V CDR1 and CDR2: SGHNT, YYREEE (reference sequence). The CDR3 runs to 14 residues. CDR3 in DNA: TGTGCCAGCAGCCTCCTCAAGGGGAGCACTGAAGCTTTCTTT. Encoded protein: CASSLLKGSTEAFF.

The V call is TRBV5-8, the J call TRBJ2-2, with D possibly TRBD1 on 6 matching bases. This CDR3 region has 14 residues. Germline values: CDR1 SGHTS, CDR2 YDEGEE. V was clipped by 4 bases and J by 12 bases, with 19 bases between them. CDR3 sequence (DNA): TGTGCCAGCAGCGCTGGACAGTGGGGACCCAAGCTGTTTTTT. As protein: CASSAGQWGPKLFF.

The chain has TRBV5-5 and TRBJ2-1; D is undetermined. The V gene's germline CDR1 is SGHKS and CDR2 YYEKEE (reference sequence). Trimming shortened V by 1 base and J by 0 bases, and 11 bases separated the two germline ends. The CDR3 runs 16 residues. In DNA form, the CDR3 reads TGTGCCAGCAGCTTGTTGGGCGGTCTCTCCTACAATGAGCAGTTCTTC. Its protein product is CASSLLGGLSYNEQFF.

The CDR3 loop is CASSSMGGGTDTQYF. CDR3 sequence (DNA): TGTGCCAGCAGCTCCATGGGGGGCGGCACAGATACGCAGTATTTT. This chain joins TRBV7-2 and TRBJ2-3; D assignment may be TRBD1 or TRBD2 (6 bases each). The CDR3 is 15 amino acids. V lost 4 bases and J 1 base, leaving 12 bases between the germline ends. The germline V gene encodes CDR1 SGHTA and CDR2 FQGNSA.

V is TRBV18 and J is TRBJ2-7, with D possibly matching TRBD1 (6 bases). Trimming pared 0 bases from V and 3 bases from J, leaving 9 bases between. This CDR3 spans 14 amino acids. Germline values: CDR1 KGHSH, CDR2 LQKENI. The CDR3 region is CASSPPGGIYEQYF. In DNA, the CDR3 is TGTGCCAGCTCACCACCAGGGGGAATCTACGAGCAGTACTTC.

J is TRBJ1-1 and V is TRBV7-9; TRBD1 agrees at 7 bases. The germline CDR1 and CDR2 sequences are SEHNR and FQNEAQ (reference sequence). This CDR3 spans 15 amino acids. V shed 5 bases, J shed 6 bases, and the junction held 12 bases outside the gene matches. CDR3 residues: CASSAGGTLSAEAFF. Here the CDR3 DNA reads TGTGCCAGCAGCGCAGGGGGGACCCTGAGCGCTGAAGCTTTCTTT.

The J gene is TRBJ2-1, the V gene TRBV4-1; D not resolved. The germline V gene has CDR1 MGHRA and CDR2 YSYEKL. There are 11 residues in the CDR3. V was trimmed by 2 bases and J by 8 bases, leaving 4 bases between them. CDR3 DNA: TGCGCCAGCAGCCAAACCCATGAGCAGTTCTTC. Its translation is CASSQTHEQFF.

Here the CDR3 reads CASRPSGRATGELFF. The CDR3 DNA follows: TGCGCCAGCAGACCGAGCGGGAGGGCAACCGGGGAGCTGTTTTTT. The chain is built from TRBV5-1 and TRBJ2-2, with TRBD2 identical over 10 bases. CDR3 length: 15 amino acids. Germline values: CDR1 SGHRS, CDR2 YFSETQ. The V segment lost 5 bases and the J segment 5 bases; nucleotides outside the gene matches: 6.

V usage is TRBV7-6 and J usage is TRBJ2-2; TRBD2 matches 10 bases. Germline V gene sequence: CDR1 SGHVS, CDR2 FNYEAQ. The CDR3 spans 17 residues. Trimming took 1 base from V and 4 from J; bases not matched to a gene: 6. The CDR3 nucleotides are TGTGCCAGCAGCTTAGGCGTACTAGCGGGAACCACCGGGGAGCTGTTTTTT. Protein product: CASSLGVLAGTTGELFF.

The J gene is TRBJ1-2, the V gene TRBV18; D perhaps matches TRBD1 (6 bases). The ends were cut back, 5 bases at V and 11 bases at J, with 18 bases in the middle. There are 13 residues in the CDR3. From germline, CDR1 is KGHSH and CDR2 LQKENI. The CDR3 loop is CASSNGGFRGYTF. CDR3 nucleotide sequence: TGTGCCAGCTCAAACGGGGGATTCAGGGGATACACCTTC. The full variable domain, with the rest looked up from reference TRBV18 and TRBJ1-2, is NAGVMQNPRHLVRRRGQEARLRCSPMKGHSHVYWYRQLPEEGLKFMVYLQKENIIDESGMPKERFSAEFPKEGPSILRIQQVVRGDSAAYFCASSNGGFRGYTFGSGTRLTVV.

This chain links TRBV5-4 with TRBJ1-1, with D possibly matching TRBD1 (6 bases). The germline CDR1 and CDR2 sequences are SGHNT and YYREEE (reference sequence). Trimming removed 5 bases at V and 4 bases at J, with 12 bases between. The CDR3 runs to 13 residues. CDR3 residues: CASRYRAGTEAFF. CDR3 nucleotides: TGTGCCAGCAGATACAGGGCGGGCACTGAAGCTTTCTTT. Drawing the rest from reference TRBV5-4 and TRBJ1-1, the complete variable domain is ETGVTQSPTHLIKTRGQQVTLRCSSQSGHNTVSWYQQALGQGPQFIFQYYREEENGRGNFPPRFSGLQFPNYSSELNVNALELDDSALYLCASRYRAGTEAFFGQGTRLTVV.

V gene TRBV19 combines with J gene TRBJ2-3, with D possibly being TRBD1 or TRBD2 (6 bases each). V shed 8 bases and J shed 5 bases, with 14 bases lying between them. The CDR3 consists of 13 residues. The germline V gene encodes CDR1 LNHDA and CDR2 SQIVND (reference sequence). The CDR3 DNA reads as TGTGCCAGTGGGGACACGCGGGAAGATACGCAGTATTTT. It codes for CASGDTREDTQYF. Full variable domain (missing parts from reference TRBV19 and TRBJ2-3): DGGITQSPKYLFRKEGQNVTLSCEQNLNHDAMYWYRQDPGQGLRLIYYSQIVNDFQKGDIAEGYSVSREKKESFPLTVTSAQKNPTAFYLCASGDTREDTQYFGPGTRLTVL.

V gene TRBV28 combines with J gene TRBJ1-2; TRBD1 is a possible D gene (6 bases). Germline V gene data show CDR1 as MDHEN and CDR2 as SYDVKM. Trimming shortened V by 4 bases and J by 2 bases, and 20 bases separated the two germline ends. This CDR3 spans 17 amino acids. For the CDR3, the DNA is TGTGCCAGCAGTTCAGGAATACAGGGAGGTTTCAACTATGGCTACACCTTC. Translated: CASSSGIQGGFNYGYTF.

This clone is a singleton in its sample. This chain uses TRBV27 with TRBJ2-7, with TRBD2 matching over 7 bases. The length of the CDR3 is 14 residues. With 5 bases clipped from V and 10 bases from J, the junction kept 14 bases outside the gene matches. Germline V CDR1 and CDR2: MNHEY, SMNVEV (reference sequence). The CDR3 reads CASSPTNGRGSQYF. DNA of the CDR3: TGTGCCAGCAGTCCAACGAACGGACGCGGGAGTCAGTACTTC.

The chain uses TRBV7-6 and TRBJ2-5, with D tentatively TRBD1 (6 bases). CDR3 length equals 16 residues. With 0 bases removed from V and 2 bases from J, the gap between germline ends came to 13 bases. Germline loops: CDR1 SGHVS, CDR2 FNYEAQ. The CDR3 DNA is TGTGCCAGCAGCTTAGCGCCCAGGGGATGGCAAGAGACCCAGTACTTC. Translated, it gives CASSLAPRGWQETQYF.

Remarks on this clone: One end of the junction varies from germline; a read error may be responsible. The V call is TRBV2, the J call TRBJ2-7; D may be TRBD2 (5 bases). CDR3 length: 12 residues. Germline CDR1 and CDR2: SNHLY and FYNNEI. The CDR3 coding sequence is TGTGCCAGCACCCAACTTAGGGCTAGCCGATCCTTC. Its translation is CASTQLRASRSF. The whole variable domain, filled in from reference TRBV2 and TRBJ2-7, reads EPEVTQTPSHQVTQMGQEVILRCVPISNHLYFYWYRQILGQKVEFLVSFYNNEISEKSEIFDDQFSVERPDGSNFTLKIRSTKLEDSAMYFCASTQLRASRSFGPGTRLTVT.

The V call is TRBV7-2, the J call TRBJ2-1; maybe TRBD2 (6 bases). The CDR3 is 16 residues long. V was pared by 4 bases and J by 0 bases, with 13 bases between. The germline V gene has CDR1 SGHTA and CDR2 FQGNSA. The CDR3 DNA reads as TGTGCCAGCAGCTCCGCCGGGGGTGGCTCCTACAATGAGCAGTTCTTC. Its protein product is CASSSAGGGSYNEQFF.

This chain's CDR3 is CASSLAGTGRLYEQYF. The CDR3 DNA is TGCGCCAGCAGCTTGGCCGGGACGGGACGGCTTTACGAGCAGTACTTC. The chain joins TRBV5-1 to TRBJ2-7; the D gene could be TRBD1 or TRBD2 (5 bases each). The CDR3 sequence is 16 residues long. Germline loops: CDR1 SGHRS, CDR2 YFSETQ. V lost 0 bases to trimming and J lost 4 bases, with 17 bases between them.

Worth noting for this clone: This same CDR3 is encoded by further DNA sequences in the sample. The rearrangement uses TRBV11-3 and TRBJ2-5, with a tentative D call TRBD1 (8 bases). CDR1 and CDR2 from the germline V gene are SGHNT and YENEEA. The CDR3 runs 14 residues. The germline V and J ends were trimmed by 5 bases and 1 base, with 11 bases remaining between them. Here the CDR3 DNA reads TGTGCCAGCAGCAGCGGGACAGGCCAAGAGACCCAGTACTTC. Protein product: CASSSGTGQETQYF.

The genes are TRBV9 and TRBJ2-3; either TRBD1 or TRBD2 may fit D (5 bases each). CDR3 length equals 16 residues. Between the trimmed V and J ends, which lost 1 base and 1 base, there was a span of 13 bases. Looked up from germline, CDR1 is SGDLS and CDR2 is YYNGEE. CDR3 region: CASSVTGAVGTDTQYF. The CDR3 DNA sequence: TGTGCCAGCAGCGTAACCGGGGCGGTGGGCACAGATACGCAGTATTTT.

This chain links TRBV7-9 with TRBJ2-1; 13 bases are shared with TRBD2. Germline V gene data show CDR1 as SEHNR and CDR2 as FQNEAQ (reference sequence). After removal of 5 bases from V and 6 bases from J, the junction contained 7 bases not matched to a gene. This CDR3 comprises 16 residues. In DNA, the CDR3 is TGTGCCAGCAGCCCGGGACTAGCGGGATCTCGCAATGAGCAGTTCTTC. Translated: CASSPGLAGSRNEQFF.

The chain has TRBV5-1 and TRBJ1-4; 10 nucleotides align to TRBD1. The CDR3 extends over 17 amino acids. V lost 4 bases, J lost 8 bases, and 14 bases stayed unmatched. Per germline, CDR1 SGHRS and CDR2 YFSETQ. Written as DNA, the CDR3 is TGCGCCAGCAGCCCGTCCCGGGACAGGGGATTGGGAGAAAAACTGTTTTTT. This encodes CASSPSRDRGLGEKLFF.

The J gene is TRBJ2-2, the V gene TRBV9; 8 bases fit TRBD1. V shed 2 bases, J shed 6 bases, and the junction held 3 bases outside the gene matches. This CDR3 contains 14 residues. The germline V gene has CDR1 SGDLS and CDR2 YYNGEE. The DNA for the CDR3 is TGTGCCAGCAGCGTGGACAGGGTGTCCGGGGAGCTGTTTTTT. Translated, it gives CASSVDRVSGELFF.

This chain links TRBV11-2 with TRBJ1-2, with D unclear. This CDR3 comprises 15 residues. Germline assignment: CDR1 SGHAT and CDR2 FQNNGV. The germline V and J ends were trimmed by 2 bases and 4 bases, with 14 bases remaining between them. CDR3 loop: CASSLSGLVAYGYTF. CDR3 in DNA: TGTGCCAGCAGCTTATCCGGACTTGTGGCCTATGGCTACACCTTC.

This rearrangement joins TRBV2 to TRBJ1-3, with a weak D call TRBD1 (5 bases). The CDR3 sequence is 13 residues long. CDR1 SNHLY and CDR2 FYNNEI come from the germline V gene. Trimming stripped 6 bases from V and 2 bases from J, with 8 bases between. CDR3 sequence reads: CASRGDPGNTIYF. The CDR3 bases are TGTGCCAGCAGGGGGGATCCTGGAAACACCATATATTTT. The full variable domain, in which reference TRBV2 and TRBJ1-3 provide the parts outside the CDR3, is EPEVTQTPSHQVTQMGQEVILRCVPISNHLYFYWYRQILGQKVEFLVSFYNNEISEKSEIFDDQFSVERPDGSNFTLKIRSTKLEDSAMYFCASRGDPGNTIYFGEGSWLTVV.

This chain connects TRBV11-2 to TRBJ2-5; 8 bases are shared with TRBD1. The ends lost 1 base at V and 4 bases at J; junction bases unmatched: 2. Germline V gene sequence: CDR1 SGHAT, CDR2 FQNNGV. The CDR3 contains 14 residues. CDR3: CASSLGQGPETQYF. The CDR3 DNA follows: TGTGCCAGCAGCTTAGGACAGGGGCCAGAGACCCAGTACTTC.